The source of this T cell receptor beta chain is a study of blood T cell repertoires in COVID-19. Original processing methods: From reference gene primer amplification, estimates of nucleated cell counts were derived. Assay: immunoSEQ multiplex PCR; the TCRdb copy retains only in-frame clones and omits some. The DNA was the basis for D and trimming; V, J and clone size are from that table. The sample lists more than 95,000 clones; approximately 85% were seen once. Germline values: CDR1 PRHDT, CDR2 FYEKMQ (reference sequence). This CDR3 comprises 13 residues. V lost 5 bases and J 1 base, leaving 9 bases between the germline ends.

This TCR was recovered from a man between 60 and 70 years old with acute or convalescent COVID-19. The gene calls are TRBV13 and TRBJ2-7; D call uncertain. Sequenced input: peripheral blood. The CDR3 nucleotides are TGTGCCAGCAGCCCCGGGTCTTCCTACGAGCAGTACTTC. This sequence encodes CASSPGSSYEQYF. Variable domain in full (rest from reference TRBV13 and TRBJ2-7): AAGVIQSPRHLIKEKRETATLKCYPIPRHDTVYWYQQGPGQDPQFLISFYEKMQSDKGSIPDRFSAQQFSDYHSELNMSSLELGDSALYFCASSPGSSYEQYFGPGTRLTVT.